The clone carrying this TCR beta chain was recorded once. Its target is unknown. Libraries were prepared by immunoSEQ multiplex PCR; TCRdb keeps only in-frame clonotypes and omits some of them. The sample records about 390,000 clones, 80% to 90% being singletons. Treatment noted: around 19 received Ad26.COV2.S at low or high dose, single or two shots; roughly five received placebo; per-sample allocation not given. The samples were gathered on day 63 after the first injection of vaccine or placebo. At a Boston site, the person donating was an adult of 18-55 years. This sample stems from a study of Ad26.COV2.S vaccination and SARS-CoV-2 variants. Study summary: Ad26.COV2.S shots went into the muscle once or twice, 56 days apart. Study-level findings and limits: Across vaccine and placebo recipients, the breadth of non-spike TCRs was similar.

The trim removed 2 bases at V and 5 bases at J, leaving 9 bases unmatched. The CDR3 extends over 15 amino acids. Germline CDR1 and CDR2: LNHDA and SQIVND (reference sequence). The chain recombines TRBV19 with TRBJ2-7; TRBD2 aligns across 7 bases. The TCR was taken from a person between 18 and 59 years old who received the Ad26.COV2.S COVID-19 vaccine or a placebo. The sample here was peripheral blood, taken in a trial of Ad26.COV2.S vaccine versus placebo. CDR3 protein: CASSIREGFFNEQYF. The CDR3 DNA is TGTGCCAGTAGTATAAGGGAGGGGTTCTTCAACGAGCAGTACTTC.